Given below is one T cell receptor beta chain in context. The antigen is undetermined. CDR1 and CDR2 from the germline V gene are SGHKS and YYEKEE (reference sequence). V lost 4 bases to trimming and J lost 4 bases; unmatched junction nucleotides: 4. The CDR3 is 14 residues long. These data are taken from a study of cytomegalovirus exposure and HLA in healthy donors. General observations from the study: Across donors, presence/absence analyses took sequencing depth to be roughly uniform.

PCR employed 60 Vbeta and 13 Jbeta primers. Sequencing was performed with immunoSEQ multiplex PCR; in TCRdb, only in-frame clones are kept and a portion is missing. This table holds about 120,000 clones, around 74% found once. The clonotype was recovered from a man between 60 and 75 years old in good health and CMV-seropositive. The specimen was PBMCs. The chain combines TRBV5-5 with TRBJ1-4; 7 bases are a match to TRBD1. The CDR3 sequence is CASSPGQINEKLFF. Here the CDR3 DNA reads TGTGCCAGCAGCCCGGGACAGATTAATGAAAAACTGTTTTTT.